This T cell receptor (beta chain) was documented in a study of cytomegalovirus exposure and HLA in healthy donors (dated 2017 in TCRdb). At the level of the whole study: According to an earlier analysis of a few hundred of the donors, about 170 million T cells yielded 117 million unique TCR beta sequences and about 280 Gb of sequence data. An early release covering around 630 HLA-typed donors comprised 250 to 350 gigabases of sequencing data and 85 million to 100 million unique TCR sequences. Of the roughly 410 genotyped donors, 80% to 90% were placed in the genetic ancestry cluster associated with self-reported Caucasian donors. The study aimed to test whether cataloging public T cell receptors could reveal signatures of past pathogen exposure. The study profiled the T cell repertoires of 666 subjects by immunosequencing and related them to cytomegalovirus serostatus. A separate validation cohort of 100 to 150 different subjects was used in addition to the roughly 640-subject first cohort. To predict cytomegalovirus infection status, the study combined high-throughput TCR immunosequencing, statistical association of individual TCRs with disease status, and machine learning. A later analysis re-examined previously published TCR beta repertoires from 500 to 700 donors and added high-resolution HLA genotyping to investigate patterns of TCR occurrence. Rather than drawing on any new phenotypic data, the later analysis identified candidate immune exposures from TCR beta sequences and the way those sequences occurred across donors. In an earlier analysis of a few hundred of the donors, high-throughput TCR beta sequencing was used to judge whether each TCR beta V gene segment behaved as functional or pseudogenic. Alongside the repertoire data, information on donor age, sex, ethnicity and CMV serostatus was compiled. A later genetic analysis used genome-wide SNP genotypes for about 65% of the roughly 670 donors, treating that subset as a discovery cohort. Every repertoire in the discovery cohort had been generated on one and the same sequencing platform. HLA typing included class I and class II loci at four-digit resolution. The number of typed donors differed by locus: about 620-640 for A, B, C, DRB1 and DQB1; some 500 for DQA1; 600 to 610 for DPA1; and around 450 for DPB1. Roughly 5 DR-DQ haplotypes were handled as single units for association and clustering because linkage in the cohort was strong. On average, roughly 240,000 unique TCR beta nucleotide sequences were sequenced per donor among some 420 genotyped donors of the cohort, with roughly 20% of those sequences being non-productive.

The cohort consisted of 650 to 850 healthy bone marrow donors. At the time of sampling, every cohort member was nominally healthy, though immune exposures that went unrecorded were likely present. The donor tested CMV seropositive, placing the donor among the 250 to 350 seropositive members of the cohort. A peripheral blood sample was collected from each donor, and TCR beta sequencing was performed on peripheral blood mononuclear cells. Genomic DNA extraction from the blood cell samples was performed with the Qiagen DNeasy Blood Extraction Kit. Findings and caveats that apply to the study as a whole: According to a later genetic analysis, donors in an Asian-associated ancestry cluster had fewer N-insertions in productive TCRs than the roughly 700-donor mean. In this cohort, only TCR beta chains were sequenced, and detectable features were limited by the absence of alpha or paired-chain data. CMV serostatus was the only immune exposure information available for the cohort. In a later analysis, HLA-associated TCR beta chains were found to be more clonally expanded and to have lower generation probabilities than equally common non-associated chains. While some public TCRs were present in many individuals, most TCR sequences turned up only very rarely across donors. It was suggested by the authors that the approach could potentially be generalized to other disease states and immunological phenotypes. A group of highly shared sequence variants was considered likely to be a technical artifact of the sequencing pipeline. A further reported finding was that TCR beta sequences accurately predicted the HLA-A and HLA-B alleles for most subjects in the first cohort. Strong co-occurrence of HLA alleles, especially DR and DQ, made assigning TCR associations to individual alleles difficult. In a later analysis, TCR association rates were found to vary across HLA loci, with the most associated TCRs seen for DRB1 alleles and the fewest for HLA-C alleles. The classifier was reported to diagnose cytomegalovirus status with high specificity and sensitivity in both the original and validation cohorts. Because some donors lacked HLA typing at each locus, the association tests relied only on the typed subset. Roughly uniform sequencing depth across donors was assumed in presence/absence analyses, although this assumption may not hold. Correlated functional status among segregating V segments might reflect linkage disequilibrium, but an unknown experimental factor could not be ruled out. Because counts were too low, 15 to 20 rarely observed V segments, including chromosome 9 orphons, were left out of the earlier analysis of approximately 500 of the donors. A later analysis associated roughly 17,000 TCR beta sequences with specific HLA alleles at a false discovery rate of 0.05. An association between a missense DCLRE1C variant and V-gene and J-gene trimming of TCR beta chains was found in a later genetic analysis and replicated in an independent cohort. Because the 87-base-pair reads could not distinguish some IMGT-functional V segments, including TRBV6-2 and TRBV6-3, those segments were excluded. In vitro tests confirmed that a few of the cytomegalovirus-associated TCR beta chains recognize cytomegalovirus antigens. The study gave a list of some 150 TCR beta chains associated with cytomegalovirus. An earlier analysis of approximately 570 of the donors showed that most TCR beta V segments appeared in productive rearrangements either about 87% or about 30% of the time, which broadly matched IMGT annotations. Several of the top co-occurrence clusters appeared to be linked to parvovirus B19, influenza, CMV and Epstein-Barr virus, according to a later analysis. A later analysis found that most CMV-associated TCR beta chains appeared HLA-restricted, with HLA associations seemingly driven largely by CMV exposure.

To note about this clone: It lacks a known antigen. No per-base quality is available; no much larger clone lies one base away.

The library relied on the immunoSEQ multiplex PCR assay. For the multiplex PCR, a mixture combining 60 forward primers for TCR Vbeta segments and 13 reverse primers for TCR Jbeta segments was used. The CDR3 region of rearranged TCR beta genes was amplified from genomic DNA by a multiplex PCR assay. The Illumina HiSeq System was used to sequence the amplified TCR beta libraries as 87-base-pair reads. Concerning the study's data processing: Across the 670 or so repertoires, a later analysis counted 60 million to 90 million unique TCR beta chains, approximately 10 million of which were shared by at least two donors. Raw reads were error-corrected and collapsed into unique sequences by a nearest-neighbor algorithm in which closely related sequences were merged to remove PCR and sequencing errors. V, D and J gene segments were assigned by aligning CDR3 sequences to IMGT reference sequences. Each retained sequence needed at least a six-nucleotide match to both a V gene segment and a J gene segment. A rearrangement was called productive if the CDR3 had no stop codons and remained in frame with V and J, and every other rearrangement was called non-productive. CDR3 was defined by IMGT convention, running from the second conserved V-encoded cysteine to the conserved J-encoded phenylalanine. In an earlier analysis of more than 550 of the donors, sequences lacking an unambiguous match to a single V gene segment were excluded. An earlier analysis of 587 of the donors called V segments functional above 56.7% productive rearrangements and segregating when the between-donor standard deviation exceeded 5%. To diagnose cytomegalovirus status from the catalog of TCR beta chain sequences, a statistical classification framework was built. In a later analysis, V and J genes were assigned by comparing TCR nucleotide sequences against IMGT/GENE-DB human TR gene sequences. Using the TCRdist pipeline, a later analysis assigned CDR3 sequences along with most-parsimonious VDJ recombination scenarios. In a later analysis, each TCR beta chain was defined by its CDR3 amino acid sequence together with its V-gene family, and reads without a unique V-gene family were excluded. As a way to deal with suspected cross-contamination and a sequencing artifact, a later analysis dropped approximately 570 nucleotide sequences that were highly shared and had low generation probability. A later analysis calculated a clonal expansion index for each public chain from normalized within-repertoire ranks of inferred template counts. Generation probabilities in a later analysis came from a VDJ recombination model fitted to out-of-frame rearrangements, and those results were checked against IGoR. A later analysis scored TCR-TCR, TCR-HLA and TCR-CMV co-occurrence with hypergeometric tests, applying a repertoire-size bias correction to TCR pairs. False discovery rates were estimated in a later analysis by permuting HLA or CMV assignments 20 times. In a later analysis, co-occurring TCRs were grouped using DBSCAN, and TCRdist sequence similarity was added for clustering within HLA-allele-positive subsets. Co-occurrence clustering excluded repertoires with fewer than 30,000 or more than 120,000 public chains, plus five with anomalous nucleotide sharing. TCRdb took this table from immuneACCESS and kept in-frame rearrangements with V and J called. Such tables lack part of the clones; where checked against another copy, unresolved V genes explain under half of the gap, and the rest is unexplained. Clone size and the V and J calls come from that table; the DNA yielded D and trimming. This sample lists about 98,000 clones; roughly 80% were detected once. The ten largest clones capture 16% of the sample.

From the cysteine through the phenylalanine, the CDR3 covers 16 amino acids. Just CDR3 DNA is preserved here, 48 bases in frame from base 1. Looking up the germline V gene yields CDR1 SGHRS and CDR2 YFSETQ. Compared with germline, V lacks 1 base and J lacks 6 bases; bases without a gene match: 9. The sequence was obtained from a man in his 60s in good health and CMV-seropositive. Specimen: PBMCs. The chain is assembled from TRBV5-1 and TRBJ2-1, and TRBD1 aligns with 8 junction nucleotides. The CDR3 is CASSLRQGALLNEQFF. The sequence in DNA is TGCGCCAGCAGCTTGCGGCAGGGGGCGCTTCTCAATGAGCAGTTCTTC. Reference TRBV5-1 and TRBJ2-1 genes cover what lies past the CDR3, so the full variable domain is KAGVTQTPRYLIKTRGQQVTLSCSPISGHRSVSWYQQTPGQGLQFLFEYFSETQRNKGNFPGRFSGRQFSNSRSEMNVSTLELGDSALYLCASSLRQGALLNEQFFGPGTRLTVL.